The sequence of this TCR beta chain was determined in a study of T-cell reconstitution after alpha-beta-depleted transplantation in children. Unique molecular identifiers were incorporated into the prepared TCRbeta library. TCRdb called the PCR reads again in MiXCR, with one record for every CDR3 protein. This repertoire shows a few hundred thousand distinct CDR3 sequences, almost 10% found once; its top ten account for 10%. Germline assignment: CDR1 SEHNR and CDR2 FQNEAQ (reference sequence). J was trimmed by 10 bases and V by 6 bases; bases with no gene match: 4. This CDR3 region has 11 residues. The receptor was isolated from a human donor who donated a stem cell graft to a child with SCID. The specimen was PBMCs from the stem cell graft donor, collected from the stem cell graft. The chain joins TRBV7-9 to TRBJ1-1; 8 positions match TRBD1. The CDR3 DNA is TGTGCCAGCAGATCTGACAGGGGAGCTTTCTTT. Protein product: CASRSDRGAFF.